The sequence of this T cell receptor (beta chain) was determined in a study of T cell responses to AZD1222 COVID-19 vaccine. The method was immunoSEQ multiplex PCR; TCRdb's version includes in-frame clones alone and lacks a portion of them. The sample yields 110,000 to 150,000 clones, approximately 92% seen once. Per the germline V gene, CDR1 is SEHNR and CDR2 is FQNEAQ (reference sequence). Trimming left V 3 bases short and J 7 bases short, with 25 bases between. CDR3 size: 18 residues. This receptor was identified in an adult in good health. This rearrangement joins TRBV7-9 to TRBJ2-1; D could derive from TRBD1 or TRBD2 (6 bases each). The input for sequencing was peripheral blood, taken on day 0 of AZD1222 vaccination. This CDR3 is CASSFKGGKTTHWNEQFF. In DNA form, the CDR3 reads TGTGCCAGCAGCTTCAAGGGGGGCAAAACGACACATTGGAATGAGCAGTTCTTC.